Following are 25 T cell receptor beta chains from one sample sequenced in a study of lymphopenia after photon versus proton radiotherapy. The method was immunoSEQ multiplex PCR; TCRdb's version includes in-frame clones alone and lacks a portion of them. The sample consists of around 7,500 clones, approximately 86% of them appearing once. This sample comprised peripheral blood, obtained from a patient treated with photon-based radiotherapy. These receptors were obtained from a woman in her 70s with pancreatic cancer.

The chain joins TRBV5-8 to TRBJ1-2; perhaps TRBD1 as D (6 bases). V was cut by 2 bases and J by 0 bases, with 14 bases left in between. The CDR3 covers 16 residues. Germline CDR1 and CDR2: SGHTS and YDEGEE. The CDR3: CASSLGGAEANYGYTF. The DNA of the CDR3 is TGTGCCAGCAGCTTAGGGGGGGCTGAAGCTAACTATGGCTACACCTTC. The full variable domain, with the rest looked up from reference TRBV5-8 and TRBJ1-2, is EAGVTQSPTHLIKTRGQQATLRCSPISGHTSVYWYQQALGLGLQFLLWYDEGEERNRGNFPPRFSGRQFPNYSSELNVNALELEDSALYLCASSLGGAEANYGYTFGSGTRLTVV.

The V gene is TRBV19, the J gene TRBJ1-5; a possible D gene is TRBD1 (5 bases). V dropped 1 base and J dropped 1 base, with 8 bases sitting between them. The CDR3 has 15 residues. The germline V gene has CDR1 LNHDA and CDR2 SQIVND (reference sequence). The CDR3 here is CASSIGWGSNQPQHF. In DNA form, the CDR3 reads TGTGCCAGTAGTATAGGGTGGGGCAGCAATCAGCCCCAGCATTTT.

This chain joins TRBV7-2 and TRBJ2-2, with 7 bases that match TRBD2. The germline V gene encodes CDR1 SGHTA and CDR2 FQGNSA. V trimming: 5 bases; J trimming: 4 bases; junction bases outside the gene matches: 7. The CDR3 runs to 15 residues. The CDR3 DNA reads as TGTGCCAGCAGCCCAGGACTAGTTCGCACCGGGGAGCTGTTTTTT. It is translated as CASSPGLVRTGELFF.

The chain joins TRBV7-9 to TRBJ2-1, with 8 bases lining up with TRBD1. Germline V lookup: CDR1 SEHNR, CDR2 FQNEAQ (reference sequence). CDR3 length equals 16 residues. Trimming removed 6 bases from V and 3 bases from J; junction bases left unmatched: 10. CDR3 coding DNA: TGTGCCAGCAGTCCGACCGGACAGGGTTTCTACAATGAGCAGTTCTTC. It specifies CASSPTGQGFYNEQFF.

V is TRBV4-1 and J is TRBJ2-7; tentatively, D is TRBD1 or TRBD2 (8 bases each). V was pared by 4 bases and J by 7 bases, with 29 bases between. Per germline, CDR1 MGHRA and CDR2 YSYEKL. CDR3 length: 18 residues. The DNA for the CDR3 is TGCGCCAGCAGCCTCACCCCTAATAGCGGGATGACAGGGGAAGAGCAGTACTTC. Its translation: CASSLTPNSGMTGEEQYF.

The rearrangement links TRBV29-1 to TRBJ1-2; D is ambiguous. The length of the CDR3 is 13 residues. Germline loops: CDR1 SQVTM, CDR2 ANQGSEA. V was shortened by 4 bases and J by 8 bases, with 17 bases between the two germline ends. CDR3 sequence: CSVGSGSHTGYTF. For the CDR3, the DNA is TGCAGCGTTGGTAGTGGTTCCCATACCGGCTACACCTTC.

The chain has TRBV5-6 and TRBJ1-3; tentatively, D is TRBD1 (6 bases). Germline V gives CDR1 SGHDT, CDR2 YYEEEE. The CDR3 is 18 residues long. Trimming stripped 4 bases from V and 3 bases from J, with 23 bases between. The CDR3 nucleotides read TGTGCCAGCAGCCCAATAGGACAGATCGACTCCATTGGAAACACCATATATTTT. It codes for CASSPIGQIDSIGNTIYF.

This clone was found a few times. V is TRBV7-2 and J is TRBJ2-3; D ambiguous. V lost 2 bases and J lost 4, with 7 bases in between. The germline gives CDR1 SGHTA, CDR2 FQGNSA. This CDR3 spans 13 amino acids. DNA of the CDR3: TGTGCCAGCAGCTTAAAACGGTCAGATACGCAGTATTTT. Translation: CASSLKRSDTQYF.

This chain uses TRBV29-1 with TRBJ2-7; 10 positions match TRBD2. The germline CDR1 and CDR2 sequences are SQVTM and ANQGSEA. The CDR3 covers 13 residues. V lost 7 bases and J lost 2; bases outside the gene matches: 5. The CDR3 here is CSAGTSVPYEQYF. CDR3 in DNA: TGCAGCGCGGGGACTAGCGTCCCCTACGAGCAGTACTTC.

The CDR3 spells CASQAGAADTQYF. The DNA of the CDR3 is TGTGCCAGCCAGGCGGGAGCAGCCGATACGCAGTATTTT. The chain couples TRBV7-3 to TRBJ2-3; TRBD2 agrees at 7 bases. The germline V gene encodes CDR1 SGHTA and CDR2 FQGTGA. V gave up 8 bases and J gave up 6 bases; unmatched junction bases: 8. This CDR3 comprises 13 residues.

J is TRBJ1-2 and V is TRBV10-3; 7 bases fit TRBD1. This CDR3 spans 16 amino acids. CDR1 is ENHRY and CDR2 is SYGVKD in the germline V gene. V lost 3 bases and J lost 4; bases outside the gene matches: 11. DNA of the CDR3: TGTGCCATCAGTGACGCGGGAGGGCAGGGGGGCTATGGCTACACCTTC. The encoded protein is CAISDAGGQGGYGYTF.

This clone occurred once. V usage is TRBV7-9 and J usage is TRBJ2-3, with D hard to call. The germline V and J ends were trimmed by 4 bases and 4 bases, with 9 bases remaining between them. The germline gives CDR1 SEHNR, CDR2 FQNEAQ (reference sequence). This CDR3 is 13 amino acids long. CDR3 in DNA: TGTGCCAGCAGCTCACACTATGCAGATACGCAGTATTTT. Its protein product is CASSSHYADTQYF.

The CDR3 protein is CASSSGPRNQPQHF. The CDR3, as DNA: TGTGCCAGCAGTTCTGGACCCCGGAATCAGCCCCAGCATTTT. The chain has TRBV28 and TRBJ1-5, with unresolved D. Germline V gives CDR1 MDHEN, CDR2 SYDVKM. This CDR3 comprises 14 residues. Trimming removed 4 bases at V and 4 bases at J, with 11 bases between.

The V gene is TRBV7-9, the J gene TRBJ2-2; D unclear. Germline V gene sequence: CDR1 SEHNR, CDR2 FQNEAQ (reference sequence). The CDR3 has 14 amino acids. Trimming left V 4 bases short and J 6 bases short, with 12 bases between. Here the CDR3 DNA reads TGTGCCAGCAGCTCCCCTTTGGATGCCGGGGAGCTGTTTTTT. This sequence encodes CASSSPLDAGELFF. The entire variable domain, with the rest obtained from reference TRBV7-9 and TRBJ2-2, is as follows: DTGVSQNPRHKITKRGQNVTFRCDPISEHNRLYWYRQTLGQGPEFLTYFQNEAQLEKSRLLSDRFSAERPKGSFSTLEIQRTEQGDSAMYLCASSSPLDAGELFFGEGSRLTVL.

The chain combines TRBV14 with TRBJ1-4; weak D call: TRBD1 (5 bases). CDR3 length: 15 amino acids. V lost 0 bases and J 3 bases, leaving 8 bases between the germline ends. Per germline, CDR1 SGHDN and CDR2 FVKESK. For the CDR3, the DNA is TGTGCCAGCAGCCAAGATTGGGGGGCTAATGAAAAACTGTTTTTT. Amino acid sequence: CASSQDWGANEKLFF.

The V call is TRBV15, the J call TRBJ1-2, with 9 bases identical to TRBD1. The CDR3 sequence is 13 residues long. Germline loops: CDR1 LNHNV, CDR2 YYDKDF (reference sequence). V was pared by 1 base and J by 6 bases, with 0 bases of the junction left unmatched. CDR3 sequence: CATSRGTGDGYTF. The CDR3 coding sequence is TGTGCCACCAGCAGAGGGACAGGGGATGGCTACACCTTC.

This chain connects TRBV18 to TRBJ2-5; D is undetermined. The CDR3 is 14 residues long. V dropped 0 bases and J dropped 5 bases, with 10 bases sitting between them. Looked up from germline, CDR1 is KGHSH and CDR2 is LQKENI. In nucleotides, the CDR3 is TGTGCCAGCTCACCACCGAATGGGGATGAGACCCAGTACTTC. Translation: CASSPPNGDETQYF.

V is TRBV5-1 and J is TRBJ2-2; no clear D. V gave up 6 bases and J gave up 0 bases, with 12 bases separating them. In germline, CDR1 is SGHRS, CDR2 YFSETQ. The CDR3 loop spans 15 amino acids. CDR3: CASKPGIANTGELFF. CDR3 in DNA: TGCGCCAGCAAGCCAGGAATCGCGAACACCGGGGAGCTGTTTTTT.

The J gene is TRBJ2-5, the V gene TRBV2, with 11 positions matching TRBD1. V was pared by 8 bases and J by 3 bases, with 8 bases of the junction left unmatched. There are 15 residues in the CDR3. Per the germline V gene, CDR1 is SNHLY and CDR2 is FYNNEI. The CDR3 bases are TGTGCCAGCGGCCGGGACAGGGGGAAAAAAGAGACCCAGTACTTC. This gives the protein CASGRDRGKKETQYF.

The chain joins TRBV7-9 to TRBJ2-7, with 8 bases matching TRBD2. Germline V gives CDR1 SEHNR, CDR2 FQNEAQ (reference sequence). V lost 5 bases, J lost 0 bases, and 3 bases stayed unmatched. The CDR3 sequence is 14 residues long. The CDR3 DNA reads TGTGCCAGCAGCCCGGGGGGGCCCTCCTACGAGCAGTACTTC. Amino acids: CASSPGGPSYEQYF. Full variable domain (remainder filled in from reference TRBV7-9 and TRBJ2-7): DTGVSQNPRHKITKRGQNVTFRCDPISEHNRLYWYRQTLGQGPEFLTYFQNEAQLEKSRLLSDRFSAERPKGSFSTLEIQRTEQGDSAMYLCASSPGGPSYEQYFGPGTRLTVT.

The V and J genes are TRBV6-5 and TRBJ1-4; 8 bases align to TRBD1. Germline-derived CDR1 and CDR2 are MNHEY and SVGAGI. The trim removed 6 bases at V and 10 bases at J, leaving 10 bases unmatched. The CDR3 runs to 14 residues. CDR3 sequence (DNA): TGTGCCAGCAGCCGCGGACAGGGAGGTGTAAAACTGTTTTTT. This encodes CASSRGQGGVKLFF.

The V and J genes are TRBV19 and TRBJ2-3, with 12 bases identical to TRBD2. V shed 5 bases and J 4 bases; nucleotides not matched to a gene: 7. The CDR3 runs 16 residues. Germline V lookup: CDR1 LNHDA, CDR2 SQIVND (reference sequence). CDR3 nucleotides: TGTGCCAGTAGTTCCAGACTAGCGGGAGTCTCAGATACGCAGTATTTT. Protein: CASSSRLAGVSDTQYF.

This clone showed up just once. V is TRBV19 and J is TRBJ1-2, with D unclear. Germline CDR1 reads LNHDA; CDR2 reads SQIVND (reference sequence). The CDR3 is 15 residues long. V was clipped by 3 bases and J by 2 bases, with 13 bases between them. This CDR3 is CASSMLPDGNYGYTF. The DNA for the CDR3 is TGTGCCAGTAGTATGCTTCCCGACGGAAACTATGGCTACACCTTC.

CDR3 protein: CASSSSGRAAQETQYF. The CDR3 coding sequence is TGTGCCAGCAGCTCCAGCGGGAGGGCGGCCCAAGAGACCCAGTACTTC. The chain combines TRBV5-4 with TRBJ2-5; 10 nucleotides line up with TRBD2. The germline V gene encodes CDR1 SGHNT and CDR2 YYREEE (reference sequence). The V segment lost 3 bases and the J segment 1 base; nucleotides outside the gene matches: 6. The CDR3 covers 16 residues.

The chain uses TRBV7-3 and TRBJ2-7; D gene unclear. This CDR3 has 12 amino acids. The germline gives CDR1 SGHTA, CDR2 FQGTGA. V was trimmed by 6 bases and J by 1 base, leaving 7 bases between them. CDR3 coding DNA: TGTGCCAGCAGGGGCAGATCCTACGAGCAGTACTTC. Translation: CASRGRSYEQYF.